What follows are 30 T cell receptor beta chains derived from one specimen sequenced in a study of molecular identifiers for immune sequencing clone quantification. From the PCR reads, TCRdb called clonotypes with MiXCR, one entry per CDR3 protein. The data hold over 100,000 distinct CDR3 sequences, with about 32% observed a single time. Sequenced: naive CD8+ T cells from blood, with Jurkat cell RNA spiked in. Subset in this sample: FACS-sorted CD8+CD4-CCR7+CD45RA+ naive T cells. The receptors originated from a human donor in good health. Some libraries in this study had Jurkat cell RNA spiked in.

On this clonotype: The conserved phenylalanine or tryptophan is not found at the CDR3 terminus, so this likely reflects a read error. V is TRBV19 and J is TRBJ2-1, with TRBD2 identical over 8 bases. CDR1 is LNHDA and CDR2 is SQIVND in the germline V gene (reference sequence). V was clipped by 6 bases and J by 2 bases; unmatched bases: 6. This CDR3 contains 15 residues. The CDR3 DNA is TGTGCCAGTAGCCTCGGGGGGGGCCCCTACAATGAGCAGTTCTCC. This gives the protein CASSLGGGPYNEQFS.

As for this clonotype: A single base separates this from a much larger clone, so it may be a read error. The chain joins TRBV7-8 to TRBJ2-2, with D perhaps TRBD2 (5 bases). CDR1 is SGHVS, CDR2 FQNEAQ, per germline. The CDR3 totals 16 residues. CDR3 DNA: TGTGCCAGCAGCTTACAGTCCCCCCCAATCACCGGGGAGCTGATTTTT. Protein: CASSLQSPPITGELIF. Together with reference TRBV7-8 and TRBJ2-2, the CDR3 gives the full variable domain: GAGVSQSPRYKVAKRGQDVALRCDPISGHVSLFWYQQALGQGPEFLTYFQNEAQLDKSGLPSDRFFAERPEGSVSTLKIQRTQQEDSAVYLCASSLQSPPITGELIFGEGSRLTVL.

This clonotype was seen just once. The chain recombines TRBV7-2 with TRBJ2-7; 7 bases are shared with TRBD1. V shed 5 bases and J 4 bases; nucleotides not matched to a gene: 8. Germline CDR1 is SGHTA and CDR2 is FQGNSA. The CDR3 sequence is 14 residues long. The CDR3 here is CASSPIWDSYEQYF. The CDR3 region has the DNA TGTGCCAGCAGCCCTATCTGGGACAGTTACGAGCAGTACTTC.

The chain links TRBV4-1 to TRBJ2-7; 10 bases line up with TRBD1. Losses at the gene ends were 0 bases for V and 5 bases for J; bases not matched to a gene: 4. CDR1 is MGHRA, CDR2 YSYEKL, per germline. The CDR3 length is 15 residues. The CDR3 region is CASSQDSGTGDEQYF. CDR3 nucleotides: TGCGCCAGCAGCCAAGATAGCGGGACAGGGGACGAGCAGTACTTC.

V is TRBV6-1 and J is TRBJ2-4; possibly TRBD1 for D (6 bases). Germline-derived CDR1 and CDR2 are MNHNS and SASEGT. V lost 3 bases and J 10 bases, leaving 22 bases between the germline ends. The CDR3 covers 16 residues. DNA for the CDR3: TGTGCCAGCAGTGAGGGAAGCATTCGACAGGACTCTATTCAGTACTTC. It specifies CASSEGSIRQDSIQYF.

CDR3 sequence (DNA): TGTGCCTGGAAGAGGGCAGGAGCCTACGAGCAGTACTTC. Translating it yields CAWKRAGAYEQYF. The chain joins TRBV30 to TRBJ2-7; D is possibly TRBD2 (5 bases). CDR1 and CDR2 from the germline V gene are GTSNPN and SVGIG (reference sequence). The CDR3 has 13 residues. Trimming took off 4 bases at V and 2 bases at J, with 12 bases between the two ends. The whole variable domain, remainder taken from reference TRBV30 and TRBJ2-7, is SQTIHQWPATLVQPVGSPLSLECTVEGTSNPNLYWYRQAAGRGLQLLFYSVGIGQISSEVPQNLSASRPQDRQFILSSKKLLLSDSGFYLCAWKRAGAYEQYFGPGTRLTVT.

This clonotype has ten or more counts. The chain joins TRBV28 to TRBJ2-7, with 11 bases aligning to TRBD2. Trimming removed 2 bases from V and 3 bases from J; junction bases left unmatched: 6. The CDR3 runs to 16 residues. Germline CDR1 reads MDHEN; CDR2 reads SYDVKM. Here the CDR3 reads CASSLALAGAGYEQYF. In DNA, the CDR3 is TGTGCCAGCAGTTTAGCACTAGCGGGAGCCGGCTACGAGCAGTACTTC.

This clonotype has only a few counts. The chain uses TRBV11-3 and TRBJ2-1; D could derive from TRBD1 or TRBD2 (5 bases each). Germline V lookup: CDR1 SGHNT, CDR2 YENEEA. CDR3 length: 15 residues. The V gene lost 5 bases and the J gene lost 2 bases, with 13 bases spanning the gap. The CDR3 loop is CASSPGTATYNEQFF. The CDR3 DNA is TGTGCCAGCAGCCCCGGGACGGCAACCTACAATGAGCAGTTCTTC.

This chain links TRBV18 with TRBJ1-2; D is possibly TRBD1 (5 bases). The length of the CDR3 is 14 residues. V dropped 2 bases and J dropped 4 bases, with 11 bases sitting between them. In germline, CDR1 is KGHSH, CDR2 LQKENI. The CDR3 DNA is TGTGCCAGCTCACCAACCGGGGCGAGCTATGGCTACACCTTC. This gives the protein CASSPTGASYGYTF.

The V gene is TRBV4-2, the J gene TRBJ2-3, with TRBD2 identical over 12 bases. Trimming at V came to 2 bases and at J to 4 bases, leaving 4 bases not matched to a gene. CDR1 and CDR2 from the germline V gene are LGHNA and YNFKEQ. CDR3 length equals 16 residues. The CDR3 is CASSQLAGGSSDTQYF. The CDR3 DNA reads TGTGCCAGCAGCCAACTAGCGGGAGGGAGTTCAGATACGCAGTATTTT.

This clonotype was recorded at least ten times. The CDR3, as DNA: TGTGCCAGCAGGACAGGGGCGAGCAATCAGCCCCAGCATTTT. This encodes CASRTGASNQPQHF. This sequence joins TRBV27 and TRBJ1-5; 8 bases line up with TRBD1. The CDR3 spans 14 residues. Germline V gene data show CDR1 as MNHEY and CDR2 as SMNVEV (reference sequence). V lost 6 bases, J lost 1 base, and 2 bases stayed unmatched.

This clonotype was recorded at least ten times. CDR3 protein: CASSQVAGTGTQYF. CDR3 nucleotide sequence: TGCGCCAGCAGCCAAGTTGCCGGGACAGGGACGCAGTACTTC. The rearrangement joins TRBV4-1 to TRBJ2-7, with 9 nucleotides matching TRBD1. This CDR3 comprises 14 residues. V trimming: 1 base; J trimming: 9 bases; junction bases outside the gene matches: 7. Germline V CDR1 and CDR2: MGHRA, YSYEKL.

The V and J genes are TRBV5-6 and TRBJ1-5; tentatively, D is TRBD1 (5 bases). Per germline, CDR1 SGHDT and CDR2 YYEEEE. The CDR3 loop spans 14 amino acids. V lost 4 bases and J lost 1, with 9 bases in between. Here the CDR3 DNA reads TGTGCCAGCAGCCAGGGTTGGAGCAATCAGCCCCAGCATTTT. It specifies CASSQGWSNQPQHF.

The sample holds a few counts of this clonotype. The chain couples TRBV11-2 to TRBJ2-4; the D gene is possibly TRBD2 (5 bases). Germline CDR1 SGHAT, CDR2 FQNNGV. The CDR3 runs 13 residues. V lost 2 bases and J lost 8, with 10 bases in between. In DNA, the CDR3 is TGTGCCAGCAGCTTAATACCGCGGGACATTCAGTACTTC. The encoded protein is CASSLIPRDIQYF.

As regards this clonotype: This may come from a read error, since a much larger clone is one base off. The genes are TRBV11-2 and TRBJ2-5; D is perhaps TRBD2 (6 bases). Germline V gene lookup returns CDR1 SGHAT and CDR2 FQNNGV. V dropped 2 bases and J dropped 4 bases, with 20 bases sitting between them. This CDR3 is 17 amino acids long. CDR3 sequence: CASSLFPYGSRLETQYF. CDR3 bases: TGTGCCAGCAGCTTATTCCCGTACGGGAGTAGGCTAGAGACCCAGTACTTC. Filled out from reference TRBV11-2 and TRBJ2-5, the complete variable domain reads EAGVAQSPRYKIIEKRQSVAFWCNPISGHATLYWYQQILGQGPKLLIQFQNNGVVDDSQLPKDRFSAERLKGVDSTLKIQPAKLEDSAVYLCASSLFPYGSRLETQYFGPGTRLLVL.

The table lists this clonotype with many counts. The V and J genes are TRBV29-1 and TRBJ1-1; TRBD1 might be the D (6 bases). Trimming cost V 3 bases and J 8 bases, with 10 bases left between them. This CDR3 region has 11 residues. Germline CDR1 reads SQVTM; CDR2 reads ANQGSEA. Here the CDR3 reads CSVDLQGEAFF. DNA for the CDR3: TGCAGCGTTGATTTGCAGGGGGAAGCTTTCTTT.

The V call is TRBV20-1, the J call TRBJ2-7; tentatively, D is TRBD2 (6 bases). Trimming removed 1 base from V and 0 bases from J, with 7 bases in between. There are 13 residues in the CDR3. Germline V gene data show CDR1 as DFQATT and CDR2 as SNEGSKA (reference sequence). The CDR3 reads CSARGLDSYEQYF. The CDR3 DNA follows: TGCAGTGCTAGAGGACTAGACTCCTACGAGCAGTACTTC.

This clonotype appeared many times. This chain connects TRBV28 to TRBJ2-3, with 7 bases lining up with TRBD2. CDR1 and CDR2 from the germline V gene are MDHEN and SYDVKM. The J segment lost 2 bases and the V segment lost 3 bases, leaving 2 bases of the junction unmatched. CDR3 length equals 14 residues. CDR3 nucleotide sequence: TGTGCCAGCAGTTTGGGGACTATCACAGATACGCAGTATTTT. Residues: CASSLGTITDTQYF.

This chain joins TRBV7-8 and TRBJ2-1; D may be TRBD1 (5 bases). From germline, CDR1 is SGHVS and CDR2 FQNEAQ. Deletions cut 1 base from V and 4 bases from J, with 14 bases between. The CDR3 runs to 16 residues. CDR3 DNA: TGTGCCAGCAGCTTAGGGGCAGGGAATGCGTACAATGAGCAGTTCTTC. It yields the protein CASSLGAGNAYNEQFF. Together with reference TRBV7-8 and TRBJ2-1, the CDR3 gives the full variable domain: GAGVSQSPRYKVAKRGQDVALRCDPISGHVSLFWYQQALGQGPEFLTYFQNEAQLDKSGLPSDRFFAERPEGSVSTLKIQRTQQEDSAVYLCASSLGAGNAYNEQFFGPGTRLTVL.

DNA of the CDR3: TGTGCCAGCAGTTTACCAGGGAGCTCTGGAAACACCATATATTTT. Its protein product is CASSLPGSSGNTIYF. The chain employs TRBV28 and TRBJ1-3, with D possibly matching TRBD1 (5 bases). In germline, CDR1 is MDHEN, CDR2 SYDVKM. V was pared by 2 bases and J by 0 bases, with 8 bases between. This CDR3 is 15 amino acids long.

To note about this clonotype: A read error may account for a junction end that differs from germline. This chain uses TRBV6-2 or TRBV6-3 with TRBJ2-7, with a weak D call TRBD2 (5 bases). This CDR3 contains 13 residues. Germline V lookup: CDR1 MNHEY, CDR2 SVGEGT. The CDR3 DNA sequence: TGTGCCAGCAGTTACCTCCGGGAATACGAGAAGTACTTC. Protein product: CASSYLREYEKYF.

Points on this clonotype: This could be a read error, since a much larger clone is one nucleotide away. This chain links TRBV7-9 with TRBJ2-3; TRBD2 aligns across 7 bases. Germline values: CDR1 SEHNR, CDR2 FQNEAQ (reference sequence). The CDR3 has 15 amino acids. The CDR3 region is CACSRISGSTDTQYF. Written as DNA, the CDR3 is TGTGCCTGCAGCCGTATTAGCGGGAGCACAGATACGCAGTATTTT.

This clonotype was recorded a few times. This chain links TRBV27 with TRBJ1-1; no reliable D call. The germline V and J ends were trimmed by 3 bases and 1 base, with 9 bases remaining between them. CDR1 is MNHEY and CDR2 is SMNVEV in the germline V gene (reference sequence). This CDR3 comprises 14 residues. CDR3 region: CASSLAGSNTEAFF. The CDR3 DNA follows: TGTGCCAGCAGTTTGGCGGGTTCGAACACTGAAGCTTTCTTT.

This clonotype was counted a few times. Sequence at one end of the junction differs from germline and may be a read error. The chain employs TRBV4-3 and TRBJ1-1; D might be TRBD1 (5 bases). This CDR3 is 15 amino acids long. In germline, CDR1 is LGHNA, CDR2 YSLEER. CDR3 in amino acids: CASSQAEVRGTEAIF. The CDR3, as DNA: TGCGCCAGCAGCCAAGCCGAGGTCCGGGGGACTGAAGCTATCTTT.

The genes are TRBV7-9 and TRBJ2-3; possible D gene TRBD2, 6 bases. This CDR3 spans 17 amino acids. Germline V lookup: CDR1 SEHNR, CDR2 FQNEAQ (reference sequence). V was cut by 5 bases and J by 3 bases, with 21 bases left in between. The CDR3 sequence is CASSPPGVKRATDTQYF. In DNA form, the CDR3 reads TGTGCCAGCAGCCCCCCCGGGGTCAAGCGGGCTACAGATACGCAGTATTTT.

The chain employs TRBV9 and TRBJ2-2, with D tentatively TRBD2 (6 bases). With 4 bases removed from V and 0 bases from J, the gap between germline ends came to 22 bases. The CDR3 sequence is 19 residues long. The germline V gene encodes CDR1 SGDLS and CDR2 YYNGEE. The CDR3 sequence: CASSIPTRDPGANTGELFF. The CDR3 DNA sequence: TGTGCCAGCAGCATCCCAACCCGGGATCCGGGGGCGAACACCGGGGAGCTGTTTTTT.

Note on this clonotype: Lacking the conserved final phenylalanine or tryptophan, this CDR3 likely reflects a read error. The V call is TRBV20-1, the J call TRBJ2-1; maybe TRBD1 (6 bases). Germline lookup yields CDR1 DFQATT and CDR2 SNEGSKA (reference sequence). The CDR3 spans 14 residues. V lost 0 bases to trimming and J lost 1 base, with 7 bases between them. CDR3 sequence: CSARDQGSYNEQFV. In DNA form, the CDR3 reads TGCAGTGCTAGAGATCAGGGGTCCTACAATGAGCAGTTCGTC.

This clonotype was detected only a few times. This chain links TRBV7-2 with TRBJ2-5; a possible D gene is TRBD2 (6 bases). The CDR3 spans 16 residues. V lost 3 bases and J 2 bases, leaving 16 bases between the germline ends. The V gene's germline CDR1 is SGHTA and CDR2 FQGNSA. Here the CDR3 DNA reads TGTGCCAGCAGCTTCGAAAGCGGGTGGAGTCAAGAGACCCAGTACTTC. It encodes CASSFESGWSQETQYF.

This clonotype was seen ten or more times. This rearrangement joins TRBV28 to TRBJ2-7; 10 positions agree with TRBD1. CDR3 length: 15 amino acids. Germline CDR1 is MDHEN and CDR2 is SYDVKM. V shed 4 bases and J 4 bases; nucleotides not matched to a gene: 7. The CDR3 sequence is CASSSRQGARYEQYF. The DNA of the CDR3 is TGTGCCAGCAGTTCACGACAGGGGGCCCGGTACGAGCAGTACTTC.

This clonotype was counted between two and nine times. The V call is TRBV2, the J call TRBJ2-3, with D perhaps matching TRBD1 (6 bases). The V gene's germline CDR1 is SNHLY and CDR2 FYNNEI. This CDR3 contains 15 residues. Trimming pared 4 bases from V and 2 bases from J, leaving 13 bases between. CDR3: CASSGGGSFTDTQYF. The CDR3 DNA is TGTGCCAGCAGTGGAGGGGGATCCTTCACAGATACGCAGTATTTT.